This T cell receptor (beta chain) came from a study of CD8+CD57+ T cells in acquired aplastic anemia. This clonotype was counted once. Flow cytometry had shown expanded CD8+CD57+ cells in the patients chosen for sequencing. All patients had severe acquired aplastic anemia. The V gene's germline CDR1 is SEHNR and CDR2 FQNEAQ (reference sequence). The CDR3 length is 15 residues. Trimming removed 5 bases from V and 13 bases from J; junction bases left unmatched: 10. Both TCR beta VDJ combination and CDR3 sequence profiling were carried out. Genomic DNA was the template for this profiling. TCRdb reprocessed the reads via MiXCR and lists one record per CDR3 protein. This table has 200,000 to 300,000 distinct CDR3 sequences, approximately 86% appearing once.

The rearrangement joins TRBV7-9 to TRBJ2-1, with 14 bases that match TRBD2. The receptor was isolated from a human donor with aplastic anemia. The specimen sequenced was sorted CD4+, CD8+, or CD8+CD57+ T cells (not recorded which) from PBMCs. The CDR3 reads CASSHVTTSGGDQFF. The CDR3 DNA follows: TGTGCCAGCAGCCATGTTACGACTAGCGGGGGGGATCAGTTCTTC.